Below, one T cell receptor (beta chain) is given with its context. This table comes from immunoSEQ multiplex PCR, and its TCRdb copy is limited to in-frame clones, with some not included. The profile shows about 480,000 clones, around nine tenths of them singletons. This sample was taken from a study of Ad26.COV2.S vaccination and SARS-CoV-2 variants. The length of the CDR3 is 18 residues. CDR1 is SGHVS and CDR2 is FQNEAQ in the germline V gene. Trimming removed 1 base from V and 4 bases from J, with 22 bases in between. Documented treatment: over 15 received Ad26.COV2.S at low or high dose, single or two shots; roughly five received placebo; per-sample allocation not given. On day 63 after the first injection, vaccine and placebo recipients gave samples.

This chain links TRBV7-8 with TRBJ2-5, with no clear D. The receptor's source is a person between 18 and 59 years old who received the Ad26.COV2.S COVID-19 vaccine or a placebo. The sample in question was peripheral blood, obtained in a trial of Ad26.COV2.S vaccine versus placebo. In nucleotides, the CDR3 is TGTGCCAGCAGCTTAGTCGCCTCGGTGTCTCTCTTCGCAGAGACCCAGTACTTC. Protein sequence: CASSLVASVSLFAETQYF.